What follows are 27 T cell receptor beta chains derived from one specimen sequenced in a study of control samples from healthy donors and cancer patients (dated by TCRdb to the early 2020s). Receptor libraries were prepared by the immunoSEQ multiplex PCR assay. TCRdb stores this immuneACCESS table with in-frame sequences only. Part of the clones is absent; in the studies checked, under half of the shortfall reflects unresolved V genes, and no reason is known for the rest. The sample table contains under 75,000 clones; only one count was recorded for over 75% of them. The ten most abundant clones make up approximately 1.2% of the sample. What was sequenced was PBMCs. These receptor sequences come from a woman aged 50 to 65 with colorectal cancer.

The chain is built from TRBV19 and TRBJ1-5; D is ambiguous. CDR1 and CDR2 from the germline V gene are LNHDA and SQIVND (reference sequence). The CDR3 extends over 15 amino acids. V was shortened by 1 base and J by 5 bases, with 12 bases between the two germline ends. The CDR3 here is CASSIGTVGDQPQHF. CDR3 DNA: TGTGCCAGTAGTATAGGAACAGTCGGCGATCAGCCCCAGCATTTT. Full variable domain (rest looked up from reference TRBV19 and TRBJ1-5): DGGITQSPKYLFRKEGQNVTLSCEQNLNHDAMYWYRQDPGQGLRLIYYSQIVNDFQKGDIAEGYSVSREKKESFPLTVTSAQKNPTAFYLCASSIGTVGDQPQHFGDGTRLSIL.

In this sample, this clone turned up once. The chain's CDR3 is CASSPQTHQETQYF. The DNA of the CDR3 is TGTGCCAGCAGCCCCCAGACTCACCAAGAGACCCAGTACTTC. The chain has TRBV6-5 and TRBJ2-5, with D unresolved. The CDR3 length is 14 residues. V was cut by 6 bases and J by 0 bases, with 11 bases left in between. CDR1 and CDR2 (germline): MNHEY, SVGAGI.

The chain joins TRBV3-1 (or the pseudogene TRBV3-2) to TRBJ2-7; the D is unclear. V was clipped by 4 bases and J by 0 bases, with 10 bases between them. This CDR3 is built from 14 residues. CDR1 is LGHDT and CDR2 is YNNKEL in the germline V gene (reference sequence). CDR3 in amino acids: CASSPDPFSYEQYF. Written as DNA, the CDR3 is TGTGCCAGCAGCCCAGACCCCTTCTCCTACGAGCAGTACTTC.

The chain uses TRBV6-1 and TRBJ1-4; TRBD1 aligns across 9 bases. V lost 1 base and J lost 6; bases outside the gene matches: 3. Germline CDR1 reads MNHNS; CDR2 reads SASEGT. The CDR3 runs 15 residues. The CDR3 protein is CASSEVGTGYEKLFF. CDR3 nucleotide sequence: TGTGCCAGCAGTGAAGTGGGGACAGGGTATGAAAAACTGTTTTTT.

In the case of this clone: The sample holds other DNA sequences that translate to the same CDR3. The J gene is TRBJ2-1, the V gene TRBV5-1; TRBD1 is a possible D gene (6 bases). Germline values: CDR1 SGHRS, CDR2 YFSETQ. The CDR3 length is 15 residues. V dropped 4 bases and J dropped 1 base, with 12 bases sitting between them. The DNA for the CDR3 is TGCGCCAGCAGCCTAGGGGGTGGGTCCTACAATGAGCAGTTCTTC. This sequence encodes CASSLGGGSYNEQFF.

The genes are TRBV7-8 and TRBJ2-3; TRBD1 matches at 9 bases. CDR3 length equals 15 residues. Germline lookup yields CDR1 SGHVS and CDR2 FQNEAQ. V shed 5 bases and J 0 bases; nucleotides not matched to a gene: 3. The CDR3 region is CASSRGQGSTDTQYF. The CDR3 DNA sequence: TGTGCCAGCAGCCGGGGACAGGGAAGCACAGATACGCAGTATTTT. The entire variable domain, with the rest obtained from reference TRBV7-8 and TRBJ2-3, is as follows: GAGVSQSPRYKVAKRGQDVALRCDPISGHVSLFWYQQALGQGPEFLTYFQNEAQLDKSGLPSDRFFAERPEGSVSTLKIQRTQQEDSAVYLCASSRGQGSTDTQYFGPGTRLTVL.

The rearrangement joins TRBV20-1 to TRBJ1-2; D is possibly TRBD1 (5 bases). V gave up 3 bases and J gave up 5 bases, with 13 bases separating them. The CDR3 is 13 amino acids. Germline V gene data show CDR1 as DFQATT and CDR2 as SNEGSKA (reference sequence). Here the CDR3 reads CSASLGARYGYTF. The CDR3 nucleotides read TGCAGTGCTAGTTTAGGGGCGCGGTATGGCTACACCTTC.

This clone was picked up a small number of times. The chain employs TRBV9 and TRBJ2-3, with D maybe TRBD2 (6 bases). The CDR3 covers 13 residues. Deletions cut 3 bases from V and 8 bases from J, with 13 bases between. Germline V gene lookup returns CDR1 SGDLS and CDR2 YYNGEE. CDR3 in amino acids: CASSEVYGSTQYF. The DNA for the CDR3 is TGTGCCAGCAGCGAGGTCTACGGGAGTACGCAGTATTTT.

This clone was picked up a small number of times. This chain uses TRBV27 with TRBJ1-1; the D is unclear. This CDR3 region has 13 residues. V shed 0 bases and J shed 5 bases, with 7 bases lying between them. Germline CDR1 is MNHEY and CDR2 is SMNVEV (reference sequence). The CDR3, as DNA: TGTGCCAGCAGTTTATCGTTGGGGACTGAAGCTTTCTTT. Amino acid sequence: CASSLSLGTEAFF.

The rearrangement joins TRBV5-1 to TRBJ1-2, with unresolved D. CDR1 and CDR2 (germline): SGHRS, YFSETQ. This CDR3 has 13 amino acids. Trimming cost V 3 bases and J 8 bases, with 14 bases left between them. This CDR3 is CASSSEADLGYTF. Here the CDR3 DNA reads TGCGCCAGCAGCTCCGAAGCGGATTTGGGCTACACCTTC.

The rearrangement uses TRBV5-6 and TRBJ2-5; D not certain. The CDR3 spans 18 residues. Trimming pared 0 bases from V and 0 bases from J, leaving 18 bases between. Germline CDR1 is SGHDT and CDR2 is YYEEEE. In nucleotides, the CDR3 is TGTGCCAGCAGCTTGGAATTTTCGGCGGACGCGTACCAAGAGACCCAGTACTTC. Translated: CASSLEFSADAYQETQYF.

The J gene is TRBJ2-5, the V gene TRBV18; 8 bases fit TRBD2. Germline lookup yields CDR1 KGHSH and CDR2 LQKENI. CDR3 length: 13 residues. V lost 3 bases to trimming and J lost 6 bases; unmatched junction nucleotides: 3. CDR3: CASSPAGGQTQYF. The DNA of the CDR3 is TGTGCCAGCTCACCCGCGGGAGGTCAGACCCAGTACTTC.

For the CDR3, the DNA is TGCGCCAGCAGTGGGTCACAGGGGGGTACCGGGGAGCTGTTTTTT. This sequence encodes CASSGSQGGTGELFF. This sequence joins TRBV10-2 and TRBJ2-2; 8 positions agree with TRBD1. CDR1 and CDR2 from the germline V gene are WSHSY and SAAADI. The CDR3 has 15 amino acids. V lost 4 bases, J lost 5 bases, and 6 bases stayed unmatched.

The CDR3 DNA reads TGTGCCAGCAGCAGTCGGGACAGGGGGGGAACAGATACGCAGTATTTT. This gives the protein CASSSRDRGGTDTQYF. The chain uses TRBV7-8 and TRBJ2-3; 11 nucleotides line up with TRBD1. Germline V lookup: CDR1 SGHVS, CDR2 FQNEAQ. V was pared by 5 bases and J by 3 bases, with 7 bases of the junction left unmatched. The CDR3 length is 16 residues. Based on the CDR3 plus reference TRBV7-8 and TRBJ2-3, the full variable domain is GAGVSQSPRYKVAKRGQDVALRCDPISGHVSLFWYQQALGQGPEFLTYFQNEAQLDKSGLPSDRFFAERPEGSVSTLKIQRTQQEDSAVYLCASSSRDRGGTDTQYFGPGTRLTVL.

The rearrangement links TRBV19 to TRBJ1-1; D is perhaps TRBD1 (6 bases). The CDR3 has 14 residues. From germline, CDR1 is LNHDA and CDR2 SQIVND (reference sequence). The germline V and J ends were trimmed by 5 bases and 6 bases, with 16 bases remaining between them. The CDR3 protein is CASSPAGGRAEAFF. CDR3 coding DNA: TGTGCCAGTAGTCCCGCGGGGGGCAGAGCTGAAGCTTTCTTT.

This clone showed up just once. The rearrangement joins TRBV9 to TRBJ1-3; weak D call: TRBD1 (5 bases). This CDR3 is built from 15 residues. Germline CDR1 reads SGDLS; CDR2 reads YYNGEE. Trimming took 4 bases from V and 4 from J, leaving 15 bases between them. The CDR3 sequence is CASSRSGGFGNTIYF. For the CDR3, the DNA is TGTGCCAGCAGCCGATCCGGGGGGTTCGGAAACACCATATATTTT.

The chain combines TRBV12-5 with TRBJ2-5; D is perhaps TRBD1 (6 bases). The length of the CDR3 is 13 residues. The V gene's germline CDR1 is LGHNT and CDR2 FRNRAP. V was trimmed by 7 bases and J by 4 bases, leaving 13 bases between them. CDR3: CASAPTGSETQYF. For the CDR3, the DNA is TGTGCTAGTGCCCCGACAGGATCAGAGACCCAGTACTTC.

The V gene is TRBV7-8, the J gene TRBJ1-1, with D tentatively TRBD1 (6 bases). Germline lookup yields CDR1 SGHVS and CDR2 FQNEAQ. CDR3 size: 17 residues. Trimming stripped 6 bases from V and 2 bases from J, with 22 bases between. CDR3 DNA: TGTGCCAGCAGTTTAAGAAGCGCCGACAGGCTTAACACTGAAGCTTTCTTT. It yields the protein CASSLRSADRLNTEAFF.

This chain's CDR3 is CASSELGRTF. The CDR3 coding sequence is TGTGCCAGCAGTGAACTGGGGAGAACCTTC. The rearrangement links TRBV6-1 to TRBJ1-2; no definite D call. Trimming shortened V by 2 bases and J by 14 bases, and 9 bases separated the two germline ends. The CDR3 runs to 10 residues. Germline CDR1 reads MNHNS; CDR2 reads SASEGT.

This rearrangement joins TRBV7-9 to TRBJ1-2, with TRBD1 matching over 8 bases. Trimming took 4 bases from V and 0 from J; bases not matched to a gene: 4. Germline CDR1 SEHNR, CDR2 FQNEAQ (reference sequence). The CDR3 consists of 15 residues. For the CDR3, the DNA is TGTGCCAGCAGCTCTACAGGGGGAGCTAACTATGGCTACACCTTC. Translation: CASSSTGGANYGYTF.

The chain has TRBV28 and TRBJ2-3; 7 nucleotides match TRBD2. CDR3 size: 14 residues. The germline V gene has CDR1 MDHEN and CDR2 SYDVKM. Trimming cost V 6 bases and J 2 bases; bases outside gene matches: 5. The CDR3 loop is CASRKAGITDTQYF. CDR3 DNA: TGTGCCAGCAGAAAAGCGGGGATCACAGATACGCAGTATTTT.

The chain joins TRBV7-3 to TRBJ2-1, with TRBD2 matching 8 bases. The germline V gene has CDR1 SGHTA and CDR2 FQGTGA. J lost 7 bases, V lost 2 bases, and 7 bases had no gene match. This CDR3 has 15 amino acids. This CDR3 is CASSLSRAGENEQFF. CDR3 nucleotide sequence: TGTGCCAGCAGCTTATCCAGAGCGGGAGAGAATGAGCAGTTCTTC. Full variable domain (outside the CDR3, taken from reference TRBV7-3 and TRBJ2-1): GAGVSQTPSNKVTEKGKYVELRCDPISGHTALYWYRQSLGQGPEFLIYFQGTGAADDSGLPNDRFFAVRPEGSVSTLKIQRTERGDSAVYLCASSLSRAGENEQFFGPGTRLTVL.

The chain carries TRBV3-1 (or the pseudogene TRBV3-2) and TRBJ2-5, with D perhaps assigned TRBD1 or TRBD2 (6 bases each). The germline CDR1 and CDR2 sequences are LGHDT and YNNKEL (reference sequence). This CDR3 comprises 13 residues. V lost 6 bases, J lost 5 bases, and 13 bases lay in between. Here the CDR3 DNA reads TGTGCCAGCAGTCCCTCGGGGGCCGAGACCCAGTACTTC. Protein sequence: CASSPSGAETQYF.

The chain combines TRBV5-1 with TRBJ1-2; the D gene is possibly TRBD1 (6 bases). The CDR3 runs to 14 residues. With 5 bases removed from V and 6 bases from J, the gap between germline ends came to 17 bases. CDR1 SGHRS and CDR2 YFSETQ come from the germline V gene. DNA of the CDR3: TGCGCCAGCAGTTTTACAGGGAAAGGTCATGGCTACACCTTC. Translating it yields CASSFTGKGHGYTF. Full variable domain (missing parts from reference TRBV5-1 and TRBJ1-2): KAGVTQTPRYLIKTRGQQVTLSCSPISGHRSVSWYQQTPGQGLQFLFEYFSETQRNKGNFPGRFSGRQFSNSRSEMNVSTLELGDSALYLCASSFTGKGHGYTFGSGTRLTVV.

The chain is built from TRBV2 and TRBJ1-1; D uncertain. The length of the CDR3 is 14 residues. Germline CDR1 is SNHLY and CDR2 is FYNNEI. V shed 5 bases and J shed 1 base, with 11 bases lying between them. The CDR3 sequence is CASSLRASNTEAFF. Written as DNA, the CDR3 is TGTGCCAGCAGTCTACGGGCCTCGAACACTGAAGCTTTCTTT.

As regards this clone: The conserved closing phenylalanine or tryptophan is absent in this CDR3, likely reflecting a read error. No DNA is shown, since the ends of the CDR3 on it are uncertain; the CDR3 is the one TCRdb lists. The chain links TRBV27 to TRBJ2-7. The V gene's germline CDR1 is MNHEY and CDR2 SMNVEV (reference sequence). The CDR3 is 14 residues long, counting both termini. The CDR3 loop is CASSSLTPDTRPRI.

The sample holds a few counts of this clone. The CDR3 region has the DNA TGTGCCAGCAGTTCTAACCGGGAGACCCAGTACTTC. Translated: CASSSNRETQYF. The chain has TRBV12-3 or TRBV12-4 and TRBJ2-5; D is unresolved. V lost 4 bases to trimming and J lost 5 bases, with 8 bases between them. There are 12 residues in the CDR3.